This T cell receptor beta chain is from a study of T-cell memory formation after mild COVID-19. Study-level information: TCR clusters were mostly donor specific.

TCRdb independently ran MiXCR on the 5' RACE reads; one entry per CDR3 protein. The sample holds over 500,000 distinct CDR3 sequences, roughly 17% seen once. The CDR3 consists of 14 residues. The germline V gene encodes CDR1 MDHEN and CDR2 SYDVKM. The V and J ends lost 5 bases and 0 bases respectively, with 10 bases between them. Sequencing was carried out using PBMCs or a T cell subset sorted from them (not recorded which). The TCR comes from an adult woman who had mild COVID-19 (a few samples of this study predate the infection). Cell type and time point are not known. The genes are TRBV28 and TRBJ1-2; D uncertain. For the CDR3, the DNA is TGTGCCAGCAGTCACGAGCAAGCTAACTATGGCTACACCTTC. It specifies CASSHEQANYGYTF.